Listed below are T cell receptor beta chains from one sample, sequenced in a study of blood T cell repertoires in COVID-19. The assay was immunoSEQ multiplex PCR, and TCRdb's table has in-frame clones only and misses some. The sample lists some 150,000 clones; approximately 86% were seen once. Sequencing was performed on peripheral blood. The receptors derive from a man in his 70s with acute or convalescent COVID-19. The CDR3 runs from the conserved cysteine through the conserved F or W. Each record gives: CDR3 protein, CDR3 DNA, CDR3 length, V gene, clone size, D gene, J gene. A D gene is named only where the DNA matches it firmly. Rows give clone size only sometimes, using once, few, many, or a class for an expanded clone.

CDR3aa: CASSPLTPDTQYF
CDR3nt: TGTGCCAGCAGCCCGCTGACTCCCGATACGCAGTATTTT
len: 13
v_gene: TRBV14
abundance: once
d_gene: .
j_gene: TRBJ2-3

CDR3aa: CAAHSRGIDTGELFF
CDR3nt: TGTGCCGCCCATTCGCGGGGAATCGACACCGGGGAGCTGTTTTTT
len: 15
v_gene: TRBV10-3
abundance: .
d_gene: .
j_gene: TRBJ2-2

CDR3aa: CAISTDRVNNQPQHF
CDR3nt: TGTGCCATCAGTACTGACAGGGTTAACAATCAGCCCCAGCATTTT
len: 15
v_gene: TRBV10-3
abundance: .
d_gene: TRBD1
j_gene: TRBJ1-5

CDR3aa: CASSPAGSQETQYF
CDR3nt: TGTGCCAGCAGCCCAGCGGGGTCTCAAGAGACCCAGTACTTC
len: 14
v_gene: TRBV7-9
abundance: .
d_gene: TRBD2
j_gene: TRBJ2-5

CDR3aa: CASSMGLADRDTQYF
CDR3nt: TGTGCCAGTAGTATGGGACTAGCGGATCGGGATACGCAGTATTTT
len: 15
v_gene: TRBV19
abundance: .
d_gene: TRBD2
j_gene: TRBJ2-3

CDR3aa: CASSLERGQQYF
CDR3nt: TGCGCCAGCAGCTTGGAGCGGGGTCAGCAGTACTTC
len: 12
v_gene: TRBV5-1
abundance: .
d_gene: TRBD2
j_gene: TRBJ2-7

CDR3aa: CASSLEGQGRETQYF
CDR3nt: TGCGCCAGCAGCTTGGAAGGACAGGGGCGGGAGACCCAGTACTTC
len: 15
v_gene: TRBV5-1
abundance: .
d_gene: TRBD1
j_gene: TRBJ2-5

CDR3aa: CASSLDRATDTQYF
CDR3nt: TGTGCCAGCAGCTTAGACAGGGCCACAGATACGCAGTATTTT
len: 14
v_gene: TRBV7-2
abundance: .
d_gene: .
j_gene: TRBJ2-3

CDR3aa: CASKLAGSYEQYF
CDR3nt: TGCGCCAGCAAACTAGCGGGATCCTACGAGCAGTACTTC
len: 13
v_gene: TRBV5-1
abundance: .
d_gene: TRBD2
j_gene: TRBJ2-7

CDR3aa: CSVESGGAWTGELFF
CDR3nt: TGCAGCGTTGAGTCAGGGGGCGCGTGGACCGGGGAGCTGTTTTTT
len: 15
v_gene: TRBV29-1
abundance: .
d_gene: TRBD1
j_gene: TRBJ2-2

CDR3aa: CAIRRGLAGEETQYF
CDR3nt: TGTGCCATCAGACGAGGACTAGCGGGAGAAGAGACCCAGTACTTC
len: 15
v_gene: TRBV10-3
abundance: .
d_gene: TRBD2
j_gene: TRBJ2-5

CDR3aa: CASSQERTVEETQYF
CDR3nt: TGCGCCAGCAGCCAAGAAAGGACAGTAGAAGAGACCCAGTACTTC
len: 15
v_gene: TRBV4-1
abundance: .
d_gene: .
j_gene: TRBJ2-5

CDR3aa: CASSLNRPGLAGEADTQYF
CDR3nt: TGTGCCAGCAGCCTTAATCGTCCGGGACTAGCGGGAGAGGCAGATACGCAGTATTTT
len: 19
v_gene: TRBV14
abundance: .
d_gene: TRBD2
j_gene: TRBJ2-3

CDR3aa: CASSLGQAQETQYF
CDR3nt: TGCGCCAGCAGCTTGGGACAGGCGCAAGAGACCCAGTACTTC
len: 14
v_gene: TRBV5-1
abundance: .
d_gene: .
j_gene: TRBJ2-5

CDR3aa: CASSQLAGRDTQYF
CDR3nt: TGTGCCAGCAGCCAACTAGCGGGGAGGGATACGCAGTATTTT
len: 14
v_gene: TRBV7-3
abundance: .
d_gene: TRBD2
j_gene: TRBJ2-3

CDR3aa: CASNPEDSRYTEAFF
CDR3nt: TGCGCCAGCAACCCCGAGGACAGCCGATACACTGAAGCTTTCTTT
len: 15
v_gene: TRBV5-1
abundance: .
d_gene: .
j_gene: TRBJ1-1

CDR3aa: CASRLDRGLNEKLFF
CDR3nt: TGTGCCAGTCGACTTGACAGGGGGTTGAATGAAAAACTGTTTTTT
len: 15
v_gene: TRBV27
abundance: .
d_gene: TRBD1
j_gene: TRBJ1-4

CDR3aa: CASINRDRGWGDTEAFF
CDR3nt: TGTGCCAGCATCAACCGGGACAGGGGTTGGGGAGACACTGAAGCTTTCTTT
len: 17
v_gene: TRBV2
abundance: .
d_gene: TRBD1
j_gene: TRBJ1-1

CDR3aa: CASSSLGGVQETQYF
CDR3nt: TGTGCCAGCAGCTCCCTAGGAGGGGTCCAAGAGACCCAGTACTTC
len: 15
v_gene: TRBV7-2
abundance: .
d_gene: .
j_gene: TRBJ2-5

CDR3aa: CASSLQPGGSSYEQYF
CDR3nt: TGTGCCAGCAGCTTACAACCGGGAGGCAGCTCCTACGAGCAGTACTTC
len: 16
v_gene: TRBV11-2
abundance: .
d_gene: TRBD2
j_gene: TRBJ2-7

CDR3aa: CASSPSYNEQFF
CDR3nt: TGTGCCAGCTCACCATCTTACAATGAGCAGTTCTTC
len: 12
v_gene: TRBV18
abundance: .
d_gene: .
j_gene: TRBJ2-1

CDR3aa: CASSPNGGLETQYF
CDR3nt: TGTGCCAGCAGCCCAAATGGCGGGTTGGAGACCCAGTACTTC
len: 14
v_gene: TRBV7-3
abundance: .
d_gene: .
j_gene: TRBJ2-5

CDR3aa: CASTFGVGGSGTEAFF
CDR3nt: TGTGCCAGCACCTTCGGGGTAGGAGGGAGTGGGACTGAAGCTTTCTTT
len: 16
v_gene: TRBV25-1
abundance: .
d_gene: .
j_gene: TRBJ1-1

CDR3aa: CASSVATAGLTDTQYF
CDR3nt: TGTGCCAGCAGCGTAGCTACAGCGGGATTGACAGATACGCAGTATTTT
len: 16
v_gene: TRBV9
abundance: .
d_gene: TRBD2
j_gene: TRBJ2-3

CDR3aa: CASSLDGTSPDTQYF
CDR3nt: TGCGCCAGCAGCTTGGACGGGACTAGCCCAGATACGCAGTATTTT
len: 15
v_gene: TRBV5-1
abundance: .
d_gene: TRBD2
j_gene: TRBJ2-3

CDR3aa: CASSSGGQHTF
CDR3nt: TGTGCCAGCAGTTCCGGGGGGCAGCACACCTTC
len: 11
v_gene: TRBV12-3/TRBV12-4
abundance: .
d_gene: .
j_gene: TRBJ1-2